One sample yielded the 20 T cell receptor beta chains listed below, sequenced in a study of T-cell reconstitution after alpha-beta-depleted transplantation in children. As it was prepared, the TCRbeta library received unique molecular identifiers. Via MiXCR, TCRdb re-called the PCR reads, giving one row per CDR3 protein. The sample contains roughly 200,000 distinct CDR3 sequences, approximately 6.9% of which appear only once. Sequencing was performed on PBMCs, taken before TCRalphabeta/CD19-depleted stem cell transplant. The receptors were gathered from a boy younger than 10 with acute lymphoblastic leukemia, due to receive a stem cell transplant.

This clonotype was detected a few times. The chain recombines TRBV29-1 with TRBJ1-2, with D tentatively TRBD1 (5 bases). The CDR3 has 17 amino acids. Trimming shortened V by 1 base and J by 1 base, and 19 bases separated the two germline ends. The germline CDR1 and CDR2 sequences are SQVTM and ANQGSEA. CDR3 nucleotide sequence: TGCAGCGTTGAAGTGGTGAGGGGAGACCATCTTAACTATGGCTACACCTTC. Its translation is CSVEVVRGDHLNYGYTF.

The sample holds many counts of this clonotype. The chain recombines TRBV28 with TRBJ1-3; unclear D gene. V lost 1 base and J 8 bases, leaving 6 bases between the germline ends. Germline values: CDR1 MDHEN, CDR2 SYDVKM. This CDR3 is built from 12 residues. In DNA form, the CDR3 reads TGTGCCAGCAGTTTATCGGGATACACCATATATTTT. As protein: CASSLSGYTIYF.

V and J are TRBV4-3 and TRBJ2-1, with TRBD2 matching 8 bases. Trimming at V came to 0 bases and at J to 8 bases, leaving 6 bases not matched to a gene. This CDR3 is built from 15 residues. The germline V gene has CDR1 LGHNA and CDR2 YSLEER. CDR3 protein: CASSQEAGGWDEQFF. The CDR3 nucleotides are TGCGCCAGCAGCCAAGAGGCGGGAGGATGGGATGAGCAGTTCTTC.

This clonotype was counted many times. The V call is TRBV7-8, the J call TRBJ2-3, with unresolved D. Deletions cut 5 bases from V and 6 bases from J, with 21 bases between. Germline V gene lookup returns CDR1 SGHVS and CDR2 FQNEAQ. The CDR3 contains 16 residues. The CDR3: CASSEPEQNNDDTQYF. The CDR3 DNA reads as TGTGCCAGCAGCGAACCGGAACAGAACAACGACGATACGCAGTATTTT.

This clonotype was picked up a small number of times. V and J are TRBV27 and TRBJ1-2, with a weak D call TRBD1 (6 bases). This CDR3 has 16 amino acids. The germline CDR1 and CDR2 sequences are MNHEY and SMNVEV (reference sequence). Trimming left V 3 bases short and J 0 bases short, with 14 bases between. The CDR3 loop reads CASSFRQAPSNYGYTF. The CDR3 DNA is TGTGCCAGCAGTTTCCGACAGGCTCCATCTAACTATGGCTACACCTTC.

This clonotype was detected many times. This chain links TRBV10-2 with TRBJ2-3; a possible D gene is TRBD1 (5 bases). CDR1 and CDR2 (germline): WSHSY, SAAADI. This CDR3 contains 15 residues. V dropped 5 bases and J dropped 0 bases, with 12 bases sitting between them. CDR3 protein: CASSPTVTSTDTQYF. The DNA of the CDR3 is TGCGCCAGCAGTCCGACAGTTACTAGCACAGATACGCAGTATTTT.

This clonotype came up many times. The V call is TRBV7-8, the J call TRBJ2-2, with D unresolved. This CDR3 has 16 amino acids. V dropped 4 bases and J dropped 0 bases, with 12 bases sitting between them. The germline CDR1 and CDR2 sequences are SGHVS and FQNEAQ. In nucleotides, the CDR3 is TGTGCCAGCAGCTCGACCAGGTCTACGAACACCGGGGAGCTGTTTTTT. It translates to CASSSTRSTNTGELFF.

This clonotype showed up many times. V usage is TRBV7-8 and J usage is TRBJ2-1; TRBD2 might be the D (7 bases). V lost 3 bases and J 8 bases, leaving 20 bases between the germline ends. Germline CDR1 reads SGHVS; CDR2 reads FQNEAQ. The CDR3 runs 16 residues. The CDR3 protein is CASSFLAGAPIYEQFF. The DNA for the CDR3 is TGTGCCAGCAGCTTTTTGGCGGGGGCCCCAATCTATGAGCAGTTCTTC.

In its sample, this clonotype was seen a few times. CDR3 sequence: CSAPNTGGEAFF. The CDR3 region has the DNA TGCAGTGCTCCTAACACAGGGGGGGAAGCTTTCTTT. This chain uses TRBV20-1 with TRBJ1-1; 8 nucleotides agree with TRBD1. The V gene end was trimmed by 5 bases and the J gene end by 8 bases; junction bases not matched to a gene: 7. The CDR3 has 12 residues. The V gene's germline CDR1 is DFQATT and CDR2 SNEGSKA (reference sequence).

The rearrangement uses TRBV20-1 and TRBJ1-6; D uncertain. The germline V gene encodes CDR1 DFQATT and CDR2 SNEGSKA (reference sequence). V lost 2 bases to trimming and J lost 0 bases, with 8 bases between them. The CDR3 sequence is 15 residues long. Here the CDR3 reads CSARRWSSYNSPLHF. The CDR3 region has the DNA TGCAGTGCTAGACGCTGGAGCTCCTATAATTCACCCCTCCACTTT.

The chain recombines TRBV20-1 with TRBJ2-1; 10 bases match TRBD2. This CDR3 comprises 15 residues. V lost 3 bases and J lost 7; bases outside the gene matches: 9. The germline V gene encodes CDR1 DFQATT and CDR2 SNEGSKA (reference sequence). The CDR3 DNA follows: TGCAGTGCTAGGGCCCTAGCGGGAGCTCGGAATGAGCAGTTCTTC. Protein sequence: CSARALAGARNEQFF.

This clonotype was detected many times. This rearrangement joins TRBV6-2 or TRBV6-3 to TRBJ2-7, with D perhaps matching TRBD2 (6 bases). Germline CDR1 MNHEY, CDR2 SVGEGT. With 7 bases removed from V and 2 bases from J, the gap between germline ends came to 15 bases. This CDR3 comprises 14 residues. The CDR3 sequence is CASTDPGGTYEQYF. The DNA of the CDR3 is TGTGCCAGCACCGACCCTGGGGGGACCTACGAGCAGTACTTC.

This clonotype was seen at least ten times. J is TRBJ1-2 and V is TRBV24-1; 7 bases are a match to TRBD1. CDR1 is KGHDR, CDR2 SFDVKD, per germline. The CDR3 is 17 amino acids. The ends lost 6 bases at V and 4 bases at J; junction bases unmatched: 16. Here the CDR3 DNA reads TGTGCCACCAGTAGCCGGCCAAGGGGCAGGGGGTCCTATGGCTACACCTTC. Translating it yields CATSSRPRGRGSYGYTF.

The rearrangement uses TRBV27 and TRBJ1-4; 7 bases are a match to TRBD1. The V gene end was trimmed by 6 bases and the J gene end by 8 bases; junction bases not matched to a gene: 12. In germline, CDR1 is MNHEY, CDR2 SMNVEV (reference sequence). The length of the CDR3 is 15 residues. CDR3 sequence reads: CASSNKGGGLEKLFF. CDR3 bases: TGTGCCAGCAGCAACAAAGGGGGCGGACTCGAAAAACTGTTTTTT.

The genes are TRBV7-9 and TRBJ2-1, with 9 bases aligning to TRBD1. Germline CDR1 reads SEHNR; CDR2 reads FQNEAQ (reference sequence). J gave up 3 bases and V 3 bases, and 6 bases lay outside the gene matches. The CDR3 runs 16 residues. The CDR3 bases are TGTGCCAGCAGCTTGAGGGACAGGGTCATCTACAATGAGCAGTTCTTC. Protein sequence: CASSLRDRVIYNEQFF.

This clonotype showed up just a few times. CDR3 sequence reads: CASSTYFRGSTEAFF. DNA for the CDR3: TGTGCCAGCAGCACATATTTCAGGGGGTCTACTGAAGCTTTCTTT. This chain connects TRBV7-8 to TRBJ1-1; 7 bases match TRBD1. CDR3 size: 15 residues. The germline V gene has CDR1 SGHVS and CDR2 FQNEAQ. V trimming: 5 bases; J trimming: 5 bases; junction bases outside the gene matches: 11.

The chain combines TRBV11-2 with TRBJ2-5; possibly TRBD1 for D (6 bases). CDR1 SGHAT and CDR2 FQNNGV come from the germline V gene. The CDR3 sequence is 14 residues long. Trimming stripped 7 bases from V and 2 bases from J, with 14 bases between. This chain's CDR3 is CASTPPGAQETQYF. CDR3 nucleotides: TGTGCCAGCACCCCCCCAGGGGCGCAAGAGACCCAGTACTTC.

This clonotype was seen many times. Written as DNA, the CDR3 is TGCAGTGCTAGTCAGGCGGGGGGAAACACAGATACGCAGTATTTT. Translating it yields CSASQAGGNTDTQYF. The V call is TRBV20-1, the J call TRBJ2-3, with 8 nucleotides matching TRBD2. The trim removed 3 bases at V and 2 bases at J, leaving 7 bases unmatched. Germline CDR1 is DFQATT and CDR2 is SNEGSKA (reference sequence). The CDR3 has 15 amino acids.

The V and J genes are TRBV2 and TRBJ1-5; tentatively, D is TRBD1 (5 bases). The CDR3 contains 14 residues. Trimming removed 1 base at V and 8 bases at J, with 12 bases between. Germline lookup yields CDR1 SNHLY and CDR2 FYNNEI. The CDR3 here is CASSEVGDHKPQHF. CDR3 sequence (DNA): TGTGCCAGCAGTGAAGTGGGGGACCACAAGCCCCAGCATTTT.

The chain has TRBV6-1 and TRBJ1-2; the D is unclear. Germline lookup yields CDR1 MNHNS and CDR2 SASEGT. Trimming took 3 bases from V and 4 from J, leaving 12 bases between them. The CDR3 runs 14 residues. The CDR3 loop reads CASSEVEGAYGYTF. The CDR3 nucleotides read TGTGCCAGCAGTGAGGTGGAGGGAGCCTATGGCTACACCTTC.